Below, 14 T cell receptor beta chains from the same sample are listed, as sequenced in a study of shared clonotypes between healthy human individuals. Profiled with immunoSEQ multiplex PCR; TCRdb holds only in-frame clones, not every one. Here the sample spans 190,000 or so clones, approximately 60% being singletons. The source material was memory CD4+ T cells sorted from blood. Subset defined: CD45RA-negative fraction. These receptors were collected from a man aged 30 to 39 in good health.

A note on this clone: A much larger clone is a single base away; this may be a read error. The genes are TRBV5-8 and TRBJ1-1, with D possibly TRBD1 on 6 matching bases. Trimming cost V 2 bases and J 4 bases, with 9 bases left between them. There are 13 residues in the CDR3. Germline values: CDR1 SGHTS, CDR2 YDEGEE. The CDR3 nucleotides read TGTGCCAGCAGCTTAGGCAGGGGCACTGAAGCTTTCTTT. Translating it yields CASSLGRGTEAFF.

This clone was picked up many times. The chain recombines TRBV2 with TRBJ1-2; D remains ambiguous. The CDR3 contains 13 residues. V was trimmed by 4 bases and J by 4 bases, leaving 10 bases between them. Per the germline V gene, CDR1 is SNHLY and CDR2 is FYNNEI. The CDR3 sequence is CASSVGSVYGYTF. CDR3 bases: TGTGCCAGCAGTGTAGGCAGCGTCTATGGCTACACCTTC.

This sequence joins TRBV7-2 and TRBJ2-1; the D is unclear. Germline V gives CDR1 SGHTA, CDR2 FQGNSA. V lost 1 base, J lost 8 bases, and 9 bases lay in between. The CDR3 has 13 amino acids. CDR3 nucleotide sequence: TGTGCCAGCAGCTTAGGCGATAAGTATGAGCAGTTCTTC. Protein: CASSLGDKYEQFF.

CDR3 protein: CASSARQGVNTEAFF. The CDR3 region has the DNA TGTGCCAGCAGCGCCCGACAGGGGGTGAACACTGAAGCTTTCTTT. The rearrangement links TRBV9 to TRBJ1-1; the match to TRBD1 covers 9 bases. Germline loops: CDR1 SGDLS, CDR2 YYNGEE. V lost 3 bases, J lost 0 bases, and 3 bases stayed unmatched. This CDR3 contains 15 residues. The full variable domain, with the rest looked up from reference TRBV9 and TRBJ1-1, is DSGVTQTPKHLITATGQRVTLRCSPRSGDLSVYWYQQSLDQGLQFLIQYYNGEERAKGNILERFSAQQFPDLHSELNLSSLELGDSALYFCASSARQGVNTEAFFGQGTRLTVV.

DNA for the CDR3: TGTGCCAGCAGTGAAGGGCCGGGGACCCAAGAGACCCAGTACTTC. Translated, it gives CASSEGPGTQETQYF. V gene TRBV6-1 combines with J gene TRBJ2-5; D tentatively fits TRBD1 or TRBD2 (5 bases each). CDR1 and CDR2 from the germline V gene are MNHNS and SASEGT. The CDR3 is 15 amino acids. V was shortened by 1 base and J by 1 base, with 10 bases between the two germline ends.

This clone has just a few counts. The rearrangement joins TRBV7-2 to TRBJ1-5; no clear D. The CDR3 sequence is 15 residues long. V shed 1 base and J shed 0 bases, with 7 bases lying between them. CDR1 SGHTA and CDR2 FQGNSA come from the germline V gene. CDR3 region: CASSLGHNSNQPQHF. Written as DNA, the CDR3 is TGTGCCAGCAGCTTAGGACATAATAGCAATCAGCCCCAGCATTTT.

CDR3 in amino acids: CASSHTGYNEQFF. The CDR3 nucleotides read TGTGCCAGCAGCCACACAGGCTACAATGAGCAGTTCTTC. The chain employs TRBV14 and TRBJ2-1, with TRBD1 as a possible D gene (5 bases). Trimming left V 3 bases short and J 3 bases short, with 6 bases between. CDR3 length: 13 amino acids. From germline, CDR1 is SGHDN and CDR2 FVKESK.

The gene calls are TRBV9 and TRBJ1-5, with unresolved D. With 0 bases removed from V and 9 bases from J, the gap between germline ends came to 10 bases. Looked up from germline, CDR1 is SGDLS and CDR2 is YYNGEE. CDR3 length: 13 amino acids. CDR3 DNA sequence: TGTGCCAGCAGCGTAGGATTTTCCCGGCCCCAGCATTTT. This translates into CASSVGFSRPQHF.

This clone was seen only a few times. This chain joins TRBV5-5 and TRBJ1-3; D is uncertain. V was shortened by 2 bases and J by 1 base, with 7 bases between the two germline ends. Germline-derived CDR1 and CDR2 are SGHKS and YYEKEE (reference sequence). CDR3 length: 14 residues. The CDR3 DNA reads as TGTGCCAGCAGCTTAATAGGTTCTGGAAACACCATATATTTT. This gives the protein CASSLIGSGNTIYF. Drawing the rest from reference TRBV5-5 and TRBJ1-3, the complete variable domain is DAGVTQSPTHLIKTRGQQVTLRCSPISGHKSVSWYQQVLGQGPQFIFQYYEKEERGRGNFPDRFSARQFPNYSSELNVNALLLGDSALYLCASSLIGSGNTIYFGEGSWLTVV.

The chain couples TRBV5-1 to TRBJ2-7; D is uncertain. This CDR3 has 12 amino acids. CDR1 SGHRS and CDR2 YFSETQ come from the germline V gene. The germline V and J ends were trimmed by 4 bases and 1 base, with 6 bases remaining between them. The chain's CDR3 is CASSGISYEQYF. The CDR3, as DNA: TGCGCCAGCAGCGGGATTTCCTACGAGCAGTACTTC.

In its sample, this clone was seen a few times. This chain connects TRBV29-1 to TRBJ2-1; 10 bases align to TRBD2. Germline CDR1 and CDR2: SQVTM and ANQGSEA. J lost 9 bases, V lost 6 bases, and 8 bases had no gene match. This CDR3 is built from 13 residues. The CDR3 DNA is TGCAGCGTATCTAGCGGGAGTTTCGGTGAGCAGTTCTTC. Translated: CSVSSGSFGEQFF.

The count of this clone is one. This may come from a read error, since a much larger clone is one base off. The rearrangement uses TRBV7-4 and TRBJ2-1; no firm D call. CDR3 length equals 13 residues. Germline CDR1 reads SGHVT; CDR2 reads SQSDAQ. The germline V and J ends were trimmed by 1 base and 5 bases, with 6 bases remaining between them. This CDR3 is CASSLGQNNEQFF. The CDR3, as DNA: TGTGCCAGCAGCTTAGGCCAGAACAATGAGCAGTTCTTC.

A few counts support this clone. The genes are TRBV5-6 and TRBJ2-7; no clear D gene. This CDR3 has 15 residues. The germline gives CDR1 SGHDT, CDR2 YYEEEE. V lost 2 bases and J lost 3, with 15 bases in between. CDR3 sequence: CASSFRSEPYYEQYF. The CDR3 DNA reads TGTGCCAGCAGCTTTCGTTCAGAGCCTTACTACGAGCAGTACTTC.

CDR3 loop: CASSESSYGDQPQHF. The CDR3 bases are TGTGCCAGCAGTGAATCAAGTTATGGGGATCAGCCCCAGCATTTT. V usage is TRBV25-1 and J usage is TRBJ1-5; D is unresolved. Per germline, CDR1 MGHDK and CDR2 SYGVNS. The CDR3 loop spans 15 amino acids. Trimming cost V 1 base and J 5 bases, with 12 bases left between them.